These T cell receptor beta chains were read from a single sample in a study of blood T cell repertoires in COVID-19. Clones were read by immunoSEQ multiplex PCR, and TCRdb kept only the in-frame ones, dropping some. The sample includes fewer than 250,000 clones, more than 70% of them seen just once. Sample: peripheral blood. These receptors were taken from a woman aged 80 or over with COVID-19, enrolled during active disease. CDR3s include the opening cysteine and the closing phenylalanine or tryptophan. Each record gives: D gene, V gene, J gene, clone size, CDR3 length, CDR3 DNA, CDR3 protein. D genes are given only for firm matches. Only part of the rows carry a size: once, few, many, or a class if the clone is expanded.

-	TRBV2	TRBJ2-1	-	17	TGTGCCAGCAGTGAAGCGAGGGTCGGGACACGGTGGAATGAGCAGTTCTTC	CASSEARVGTRWNEQFF
TRBD1	TRBV30	TRBJ1-1	-	15	TGTGCCTGGTGTATTCCGGGACAGGGAAACACTGAAGCTTTCTTT	CAWCIPGQGNTEAFF
-	TRBV5-1	TRBJ1-4	few	17	TGCGCCAGCAGCTTTCAGGGGTCGACTTGGAGTAATGAAAAACTGTTTTTT	CASSFQGSTWSNEKLFF
-	TRBV12-2	TRBJ2-3	-	15	TGTGCAAGTCGCTTAGCGGCGGGGGGCCGGGATACGCAGTATTTT	CASRLAAGGRDTQYF
-	TRBV3-1/TRBV3-2	TRBJ1-2	-	14	TGTGCCAGCAGCCGCCCCCAGGGGAAACATGGCTACACCTTC	CASSRPQGKHGYTF
TRBD1	TRBV28	TRBJ1-1	-	13	TGTGCCAGCAGTGTACAGGGGATCGCTGAAGCTTTCTTT	CASSVQGIAEAFF
-	TRBV2	TRBJ1-2	-	14	TGTGCCAGCAAGGTGGAGTCGGCTAACTATGGCTACACCTTC	CASKVESANYGYTF
-	TRBV20-1	TRBJ1-6	-	10	TGCAGTGCTAGCGTTTCACCCCTCCACTTT	CSASVSPLHF
TRBD1	TRBV2	TRBJ1-2	-	14	TGTGCCAGCAGTGACGGCAGGGGGACATATGGCTACACCTTC	CASSDGRGTYGYTF
-	TRBV19	TRBJ1-2	-	12	TGTGCCAGTAGTTCAAAAATCGGGGGCTACACCTTC	CASSSKIGGYTF
-	TRBV5-1	TRBJ1-4	-	14	TGCGCCAGCAGCTTGGTGGCGGCTAATGAAAAACTGTTTTTT	CASSLVAANEKLFF
-	TRBV19	TRBJ2-3	-	15	TGTGCCAGTAGTATAGATCTGGCGGGTACAGATACGCAGTATTTT	CASSIDLAGTDTQYF
-	TRBV20-1	TRBJ2-3	-	14	TGCAGTGCTAGTCGGGTGTATCTGGGAGATACGCAGTATTTT	CSASRVYLGDTQYF
-	TRBV12-3/TRBV12-4	TRBJ1-5	-	13	TGTGCCAGCAGCCGGACATTTAGTCAGCCCCAGCATTTT	CASSRTFSQPQHF
-	TRBV19	TRBJ1-1	-	14	TGTGCCTCTCGGGCAGGGATGAGGAACACTGAAGCTTTCTTT	CASRAGMRNTEAFF
TRBD1	TRBV28	TRBJ1-1	-	15	TGTGCCAGCAGTTCGGGGTCAGGGGGTACCCCTGAAGCTTTCTTT	CASSSGSGGTPEAFF
TRBD1	TRBV5-4	TRBJ1-1	once	17	TGTGCCAGCAGCTTGGAATTACAGGGGGCTGCTAGTACTGAAGCTTTCTTT	CASSLELQGAASTEAFF
TRBD1	TRBV18	TRBJ1-6	-	16	TGTGCCAGCTCACCAGGGGTGAAGGGGGCAGGTTCACCCCTCCACTTT	CASSPGVKGAGSPLHF
TRBD1	TRBV11-2	TRBJ1-3	-	16	TGTGCCAGCAGACCGATAGATCCGGGACAGGGAAACACCATATATTTT	CASRPIDPGQGNTIYF
-	TRBV7-8	TRBJ1-5	-	13	TGTGCCAGCAGCTGGTCGGAGTATCAGCCCCAGCATTTT	CASSWSEYQPQHF
-	TRBV7-2	TRBJ1-1	-	14	TGTGCCAGCAGCTCTACGAGGATGAACACTGAAGCTTTCTTT	CASSSTRMNTEAFF
-	TRBV3-1/TRBV3-2	TRBJ1-1	-	15	TGTGCCAGCAGCCCGACAGGAGTAATGAACACTGAAGCTTTCTTT	CASSPTGVMNTEAFF
-	TRBV5-1	TRBJ1-1	-	16	TGCGCCAGCAGCTTGGCCGGCCCGGGGGGAAACACTGAAGCTTTCTTT	CASSLAGPGGNTEAFF
-	TRBV19	TRBJ1-5	-	15	TGTGCCAGTAGTCGAACAGGGAAAGATAATCAGCCCCAGCATTTT	CASSRTGKDNQPQHF
-	TRBV18	TRBJ2-7	-	14	TGTGCCAGCTCCCCTGGCCAAAGCTCCTACGAGCAGTACTTC	CASSPGQSSYEQYF
TRBD1	TRBV24-1	TRBJ1-2	-	14	TGTGCCACCAGTGATTACAGGGGTGAAAGTGGCTACACCTTC	CATSDYRGESGYTF
TRBD1	TRBV18	TRBJ1-1	-	16	TGTGCCAGCTCACCTCCTTCACAGGGGAGGAACACTGAAGCTTTCTTT	CASSPPSQGRNTEAFF
TRBD1	TRBV5-1	TRBJ1-1	-	13	TGCGCCAGCAGCTGGACCGCAGGGGGACGAGCTTTCTTT	CASSWTAGGRAFF
-	TRBV18	TRBJ1-6	-	15	TGTGCCAGCTCACCTATGGCAGGGGCTAATTCACCCCTCCACTTT	CASSPMAGANSPLHF
-	TRBV3-1/TRBV3-2	TRBJ1-1	-	13	TGTGCCAGCCGCCTGGGGGCATACACTGAAGCTTTCTTT	CASRLGAYTEAFF
-	TRBV13	TRBJ2-3	-	16	TGTGCCAGCAGCTCCCACCGGCAGGCCGGGGCAGATACGCAGTATTTT	CASSSHRQAGADTQYF
-	TRBV21-1	TRBJ1-4	-	16	TGTGCCAGCACTTTACGCCGGGACAGCGGGAATGAAAAACTGTTTTTT	CASTLRRDSGNEKLFF
-	TRBV18	TRBJ1-2	once	13	TGTGCCAGCTCACCAAGGACTCCCTATGGCTACACCTTC	CASSPRTPYGYTF
TRBD1	TRBV3-1/TRBV3-2	TRBJ2-5	-	17	TGTGCCAGCAGCCAAACTTCCCGACTCAGGGGGCAAGAGACCCAGTACTTC	CASSQTSRLRGQETQYF
-	TRBV11-2	TRBJ2-3	-	14	TGTGCCAGCAGCTTAGGACTAAGCACAGATACGCAGTATTTT	CASSLGLSTDTQYF
-	TRBV5-6	TRBJ2-7	-	11	TGTGCCAGCAGCTTCTCGTACGAGCAGTACTTC	CASSFSYEQYF
-	TRBV28	TRBJ2-7	-	16	TGTGCCAGCAGTTTTCTCGGGCCCAGGCCGGGGTACGAGCAGTACTTC	CASSFLGPRPGYEQYF
-	TRBV6-5	TRBJ1-2	-	12	TGTGCCATGTCGACAGATAACTATGGCTACACCTTC	CAMSTDNYGYTF
TRBD1	TRBV6-6	TRBJ1-1	-	14	TGTGCCAGCATGTTTCAGGGGGCTATCACTGAAGCTTTCTTT	CASMFQGAITEAFF
-	TRBV7-2	TRBJ1-2	-	16	TGTGCCAGCAGCTTATCCCGACAGATACGAAGCTACGGCTACACCTTC	CASSLSRQIRSYGYTF
-	TRBV3-1/TRBV3-2	TRBJ1-1	-	13	TGTGCCAGCAGCCGGACAGTAGTCGCTGAAGCTTTCTTT	CASSRTVVAEAFF
-	TRBV7-2	TRBJ1-3	-	14	TGTGCCAGCAGCCAGGGTTTCACCGGAAACACCATATATTTT	CASSQGFTGNTIYF
-	TRBV3-1/TRBV3-2	TRBJ1-1	once	14	TGTGCCAGCAGCCAAGGGGGTCGCGGGACTGAAGCTTTCTTT	CASSQGGRGTEAFF
-	TRBV19	TRBJ2-4	-	14	TGTGCCAGTAGTATAGATAGGCCCGGCGGGGTTCAGTACTTC	CASSIDRPGGVQYF
-	TRBV7-8	TRBJ1-1	-	13	TGTGCCAGTAGACAGGATCTGAACACTGAAGCTTTCTTT	CASRQDLNTEAFF
TRBD1	TRBV6-5	TRBJ1-2	-	14	TGTGCCAGCAGTCCAAGAGGGGGCGGAGATGGCTACACCTTC	CASSPRGGGDGYTF
-	TRBV2	TRBJ1-5	once	14	TGTGCCAGCACCGGAGGACAGATCAATCAGCCCCAGCATTTT	CASTGGQINQPQHF
TRBD1	TRBV18	TRBJ1-1	-	19	TGTGCCAGCTCACCCGTTACGGGACAGGGGGCGGATTTGTACACTGAAGCTTTCTTT	CASSPVTGQGADLYTEAFF
TRBD2	TRBV5-4	TRBJ2-3	-	12	TGTGCCACTCCGACTAGCGGGGGATTGCAGTATTTT	CATPTSGGLQYF
TRBD2	TRBV18	TRBJ2-1	-	16	TGTGCCAGCTCACGGACTAGCGGGGGGGCTTTCGATGAGCAGTTCTTC	CASSRTSGGAFDEQFF
TRBD1	TRBV7-9	TRBJ1-1	-	14	TGTGCCAGCAGCCAAGGGACAGGTACCTCTGAAGCTTTCTTT	CASSQGTGTSEAFF
TRBD1	TRBV19	TRBJ1-5	-	15	TGTGCCAGTAGTGGGGCAGGGGGTATTAATCAGCCCCAGCATTTT	CASSGAGGINQPQHF
-	TRBV2	TRBJ2-3	-	14	TGTGCCAGCAGGGGCATGGGTTACACAGATACGCAGTATTTT	CASRGMGYTDTQYF
-	TRBV4-2	TRBJ2-1	-	15	TGTGCCAGCAGCCACGACGGGAGCTCCTACAATGAGCAGTTCTTC	CASSHDGSSYNEQFF
-	TRBV7-9	TRBJ2-5	-	12	TGTGCCAGCAGCTTAATACAAGAGACCCAGTACTTC	CASSLIQETQYF
-	TRBV5-1	TRBJ1-2	once	15	TGCGCCAGCAGCCTGGGGGGAACAGGGAACTATGGCTACACCTTC	CASSLGGTGNYGYTF